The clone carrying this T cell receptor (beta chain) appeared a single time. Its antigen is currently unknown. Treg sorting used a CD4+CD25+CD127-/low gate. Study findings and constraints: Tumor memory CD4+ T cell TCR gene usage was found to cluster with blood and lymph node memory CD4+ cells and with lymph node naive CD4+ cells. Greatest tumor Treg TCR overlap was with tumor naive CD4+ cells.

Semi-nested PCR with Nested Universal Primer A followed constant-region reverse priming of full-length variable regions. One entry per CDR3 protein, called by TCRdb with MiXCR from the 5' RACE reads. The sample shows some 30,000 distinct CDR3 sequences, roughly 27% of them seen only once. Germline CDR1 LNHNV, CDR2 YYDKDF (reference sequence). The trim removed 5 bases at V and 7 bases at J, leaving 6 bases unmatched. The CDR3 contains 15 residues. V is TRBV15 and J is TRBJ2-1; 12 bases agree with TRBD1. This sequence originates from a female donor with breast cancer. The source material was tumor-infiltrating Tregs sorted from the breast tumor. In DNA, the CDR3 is TGTGCCACCAGCCGGGGGGGACAGGGGGCGAATGAGCAGTTCTTC. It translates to CATSRGGQGANEQFF.